One sample yielded the 7 T cell receptor beta chains listed below, sequenced in a study of blood T cell repertoires in COVID-19. The method was immunoSEQ multiplex PCR; TCRdb's version includes in-frame clones alone and lacks a portion of them. This sample has roughly 100,000 clones, with approximately 81% found just once. Sample: peripheral blood. Receptor source: a man between 60 and 70 years old with acute or convalescent COVID-19.

The chain employs TRBV4-3 and TRBJ2-7; TRBD1 matches at 9 bases. The length of the CDR3 is 13 residues. Germline V gives CDR1 LGHNA, CDR2 YSLEER. V lost 4 bases to trimming and J lost 4 bases; unmatched junction nucleotides: 2. The CDR3 bases are TGCGCCAGCAGCCCGGACAGGGGTTACGAGCAGTACGTC. This encodes CASSPDRGYEQYV.

The CDR3 nucleotides are TGTGCCAGCAGCTTAAGGGTCGGGGGACCCACAGATACGCAGTATTTT. This sequence encodes CASSLRVGGPTDTQYF. This sequence joins TRBV7-3 and TRBJ2-3; D possibly corresponds to TRBD2 (6 bases). The CDR3 is 16 residues long. Between the trimmed V and J ends, which lost 1 base and 2 bases, there was a span of 13 bases. In germline, CDR1 is SGHTA, CDR2 FQGTGA.

The chain uses TRBV19 and TRBJ2-1; no definite D call. V lost 3 bases, J lost 2 bases, and 5 bases lay in between. Germline CDR1 LNHDA, CDR2 SQIVND (reference sequence). The CDR3 is made up of 13 amino acids. CDR3 loop: CASSIYTYNEQFF. The CDR3 region has the DNA TGTGCCAGTAGTATTTACACCTACAATGAGCAGTTCTTC.

In its sample, this clone was seen a few times. V gene TRBV9 combines with J gene TRBJ2-3; 9 nucleotides agree with TRBD2. CDR1 is SGDLS, CDR2 YYNGEE, per germline. With V trimmed by 3 bases and J by 6 bases, 11 bases remained unmatched. This CDR3 region has 16 residues. CDR3 sequence reads: CASSERSGGSGDTQYF. The DNA of the CDR3 is TGTGCCAGCAGCGAGCGTAGCGGGGGAAGTGGGGATACGCAGTATTTT.

V gene TRBV29-1 combines with J gene TRBJ2-1, with D maybe TRBD1 (6 bases). CDR3 length: 13 amino acids. The germline V and J ends were trimmed by 3 bases and 5 bases, with 11 bases remaining between them. CDR1 and CDR2 (germline): SQVTM, ANQGSEA. The CDR3 coding sequence is TGCAGCGTTGATTACAGGGTCAACAATGAGCAGTTCTTC. It translates to CSVDYRVNNEQFF.

The V call is TRBV7-3, the J call TRBJ2-3, with D unresolved. The CDR3 covers 11 residues. Trimming took 8 bases from V and 1 from J, leaving 4 bases between them. Germline CDR1 and CDR2: SGHTA and FQGTGA. This CDR3 is CASRGTDTQYF. CDR3 in DNA: TGTGCCAGCCGGGGCACAGATACGCAGTATTTT. The full variable domain, rest sourced from reference TRBV7-3 and TRBJ2-3, is GAGVSQTPSNKVTEKGKYVELRCDPISGHTALYWYRQSLGQGPEFLIYFQGTGAADDSGLPNDRFFAVRPEGSVSTLKIQRTERGDSAVYLCASRGTDTQYFGPGTRLTVL.

V is TRBV10-3 and J is TRBJ1-2; D perhaps matches TRBD1 (5 bases). The CDR3 is 12 amino acids. The germline V gene has CDR1 ENHRY and CDR2 SYGVKD. V was cut by 2 bases and J by 4 bases, with 5 bases left in between. CDR3 sequence reads: CAISEDSYGYTF. The CDR3 nucleotides are TGTGCCATCAGTGAGGACAGCTATGGCTACACCTTC.